Presented here are 6 T cell receptor beta chains from one specimen sequenced in a study of identical twins. TCRdb used MiXCR to reprocess the 5' RACE reads, holding one entry per CDR3 protein. The sample includes 1.5 million to 2 million distinct CDR3 sequences, less than 40% seen only once; the top ten take less than 0.35%. The sample was cord blood. These receptors were obtained from a newborn girl in good health.

This clonotype was counted at least ten times. The CDR3 sequence: CASSLNREAFF. In nucleotides, the CDR3 is TGCGCCAGCAGCTTGAACAGGGAAGCTTTCTTT. The rearrangement links TRBV5-1 to TRBJ1-1, with D perhaps matching TRBD1 (5 bases). Germline V lookup: CDR1 SGHRS, CDR2 YFSETQ. The CDR3 runs to 11 residues. V lost 1 base and J 8 bases, leaving 6 bases between the germline ends.

The table lists this clonotype with a few counts. The genes are TRBV10-2 and TRBJ2-7, with 7 bases identical to TRBD1. Trimming at V came to 8 bases and at J to 4 bases, leaving 17 bases not matched to a gene. Germline-derived CDR1 and CDR2 are WSHSY and SAAADI. The CDR3 loop spans 16 amino acids. The CDR3 DNA is TGCGCCAGCGTTCAAGGGGGCAGGGGAATGAATTACGAGCAGTACTTC. Translated, it gives CASVQGGRGMNYEQYF.

This clonotype occurred a few times. The chain carries TRBV18 and TRBJ1-2; no firm D call. Per germline, CDR1 KGHSH and CDR2 LQKENI. There are 15 residues in the CDR3. Trimming stripped 0 bases from V and 7 bases from J, with 15 bases between. The CDR3 nucleotides read TGTGCCAGCTCACCACCGACCTCCTTAGGGCGTGGCTACACCTTC. Its translation: CASSPPTSLGRGYTF.

This chain connects TRBV5-1 to TRBJ2-5; perhaps TRBD1 as D (5 bases). CDR3 length equals 14 residues. Germline V lookup: CDR1 SGHRS, CDR2 YFSETQ. Trimming took 0 bases from V and 11 from J, leaving 17 bases between them. DNA of the CDR3: TGCGCCAGCAGCTTGGGGACATTCTACAATGAGCAGTACTTC. Protein product: CASSLGTFYNEQYF.

This clonotype has more than one count but fewer than ten. The J gene is TRBJ1-5, the V gene TRBV20-1; the D gene is possibly TRBD1 (6 bases). Looked up from germline, CDR1 is DFQATT and CDR2 is SNEGSKA (reference sequence). Trimming took off 2 bases at V and 0 bases at J, with 11 bases between the two ends. This CDR3 is built from 15 residues. CDR3 DNA: TGCAGTGCTAGACTGACAGGTTTTAGCAATCAGCCCCAGCATTTT. Protein product: CSARLTGFSNQPQHF.

This clonotype was seen more than once but under ten times. The gene calls are TRBV12-3 or TRBV12-4 and TRBJ1-5, with 10 bases fitting TRBD1. The trim removed 6 bases at V and 0 bases at J, leaving 5 bases unmatched. The CDR3 covers 16 residues. This chain's CDR3 is CASSPGTGASNQPQHF. The CDR3 DNA follows: TGTGCCAGCAGCCCTGGGACAGGGGCTAGCAATCAGCCCCAGCATTTT.